Following are 3 T cell receptor beta chains from one sample sequenced in a study of Ad26.COV2.S vaccination and SARS-CoV-2 variants. The treatment is: some 20 received Ad26.COV2.S at low or high dose, single or two shots; 5 received placebo; per-sample allocation not given. Sampling happened 63 days after the first vaccine or placebo injection. Assay: immunoSEQ multiplex PCR; the TCRdb copy retains only in-frame clones and omits some. The sample consists of roughly 460,000 clones, nearly 90% of them appearing once. This specimen was peripheral blood, taken in a trial of Ad26.COV2.S vaccine versus placebo. The source is a person between 18 and 65 years old who received the Ad26.COV2.S COVID-19 vaccine or a placebo.

V usage is TRBV15 and J usage is TRBJ1-5; TRBD1 aligns across 7 bases. V gave up 5 bases and J gave up 5 bases; unmatched junction bases: 9. The CDR3 spans 15 residues. From germline, CDR1 is LNHNV and CDR2 YYDKDF (reference sequence). As DNA, the CDR3 is TGTGCCACCAGCGAAGACAGGGCAGGAGATCAGCCCCAGCATTTT. It specifies CATSEDRAGDQPQHF.

In the case of this clone: The sample holds other DNA sequences that translate to the same CDR3. The chain has TRBV5-1 and TRBJ1-2; D remains unclear. The V end lost 0 bases, the J end lost 0 bases, and 9 bases lay between the germline ends. Per the germline V gene, CDR1 is SGHRS and CDR2 is YFSETQ. The CDR3 consists of 15 residues. The CDR3: CASSLVAGSNYGYTF. CDR3 DNA sequence: TGCGCCAGCAGCTTGGTGGCAGGATCTAACTATGGCTACACCTTC. The complete variable domain, with remaining parts taken from reference TRBV5-1 and TRBJ1-2, reads KAGVTQTPRYLIKTRGQQVTLSCSPISGHRSVSWYQQTPGQGLQFLFEYFSETQRNKGNFPGRFSGRQFSNSRSEMNVSTLELGDSALYLCASSLVAGSNYGYTFGSGTRLTVV.

The V gene is TRBV19, the J gene TRBJ1-5; 8 bases fit TRBD1. The CDR3 runs 17 residues. After removal of 3 bases from V and 4 bases from J, the junction contained 11 bases not matched to a gene. Germline V gives CDR1 LNHDA, CDR2 SQIVND (reference sequence). CDR3 amino acids: CASSIWSGTGGNQPQHF. CDR3 coding DNA: TGTGCCAGTAGTATTTGGTCGGGGACAGGAGGTAATCAGCCCCAGCATTTT.